The next 18 T cell receptor beta chains were all read from a single sample in a study of shared clonotypes between healthy human individuals (dated by TCRdb to the early 2020s). CD8 naive samples were CD45RO-negative cells positively selected for CCR7, giving a CD45RA+CCR7+ population that excluded TemRA cells. Libraries were made using the immunoSEQ multiplex PCR assay. In TCRdb, the immuneACCESS table is reduced to in-frame sequences with V and J assigned. These tables do not hold every clone; where another copy was compared, an unresolved V gene accounts for under half, and the others remain unexplained. The sample contains roughly 2.1 million clones, 85% to 95% of them found a single time. In total, the top ten clones hold about 1.8% of the sample. The sequenced sample was naive CD8+ T cells from PBMCs. What this sample's cell subset or site label stands for: CD45RA+CCR7+. The receptors derive from a man aged 18 to 30 in good health. Some clones in this sample may be carry-over from other donors' samples.

The chain combines TRBV6-6 with TRBJ1-2, with unresolved D. This CDR3 is built from 13 residues. V was cut by 6 bases and J by 4 bases, with 12 bases left in between. The germline V gene has CDR1 MNHNY and CDR2 SVGAGI (reference sequence). CDR3 sequence reads: CASRAPAPYGYTF. CDR3 nucleotides: TGTGCCAGCAGAGCCCCCGCGCCCTATGGCTACACCTTC.

The chain combines TRBV4-1 with TRBJ2-2; 9 bases are shared with TRBD1. The CDR3 loop spans 16 amino acids. V lost 5 bases to trimming and J lost 7 bases; unmatched junction nucleotides: 11. Germline V gives CDR1 MGHRA, CDR2 YSYEKL. CDR3 region: CASSIFYRGRNGELFF. The CDR3 DNA follows: TGCGCCAGCAGCATCTTCTACAGGGGGCGAAACGGGGAGCTGTTTTTT.

As regards this clone: The identical CDR3 is also encoded by other nucleotide sequences in the sample. The chain employs TRBV5-6 and TRBJ2-2; the D gene could be TRBD1 or TRBD2 (5 bases each). Germline CDR1 and CDR2: SGHDT and YYEEEE. V was clipped by 1 base and J by 5 bases, with 6 bases between them. The CDR3 is 13 amino acids. CDR3 DNA sequence: TGTGCCAGCAGCTTGTGGGGGACCGGGGAGCTGTTTTTT. Encoded protein: CASSLWGTGELFF.

This sequence joins TRBV11-2 and TRBJ2-7; 11 bases are a match to TRBD2. CDR1 and CDR2 (germline): SGHAT, FQNNGV. This CDR3 is built from 14 residues. The V and J ends lost 6 bases and 3 bases, in that order; junction bases with no gene match: 4. In nucleotides, the CDR3 is TGTGCCAGCAGGCTAGCGGGAGGTTACTACGAGCAGTACTTC. Amino acid sequence: CASRLAGGYYEQYF.

The chain uses TRBV9 and TRBJ1-1; no clear D gene. With 0 bases removed from V and 0 bases from J, the gap between germline ends came to 9 bases. The CDR3 consists of 15 residues. Germline V gene data show CDR1 as SGDLS and CDR2 as YYNGEE. This chain's CDR3 is CASSVGGRMNTEAFF. DNA of the CDR3: TGTGCCAGCAGCGTAGGAGGGAGAATGAACACTGAAGCTTTCTTT.

This clone has just one count. The DNA of the CDR3 is TGCAGCGTGACCCCTCTCGACCTCGACAGATTCTCCTACGAGCAGTACTTC. Translation: CSVTPLDLDRFSYEQYF. The chain uses TRBV29-1 and TRBJ2-7; tentative D call: TRBD1 (5 bases). CDR3 length: 17 residues. Germline V gene lookup returns CDR1 SQVTM and CDR2 ANQGSEA. With 6 bases removed from V and 0 bases from J, the gap between germline ends came to 24 bases.

This sequence joins TRBV5-6 and TRBJ1-5; TRBD1 matches 7 bases. This CDR3 spans 16 amino acids. Germline assignment: CDR1 SGHDT and CDR2 YYEEEE. V lost 3 bases to trimming and J lost 0 bases; unmatched junction nucleotides: 6. The DNA of the CDR3 is TGTGCCAGCAGCTCGGGGACAGAGGGTAGCAATCAGCCCCAGCATTTT. This translates into CASSSGTEGSNQPQHF.

This clone was seen a few times. The chain carries TRBV9 and TRBJ1-1; D unresolved. CDR1 is SGDLS, CDR2 YYNGEE, per germline. Trimming pared 1 base from V and 7 bases from J, leaving 11 bases between. The CDR3 length is 13 residues. CDR3 protein: CASSVSPANEAFF. DNA for the CDR3: TGTGCCAGCAGCGTAAGTCCAGCCAATGAAGCTTTCTTT.

V gene TRBV4-1 combines with J gene TRBJ2-1; 8 bases map to TRBD2. After removal of 7 bases from V and 2 bases from J, the junction contained 7 bases not matched to a gene. The germline gives CDR1 MGHRA, CDR2 YSYEKL. The CDR3 runs 15 residues. The CDR3 sequence is CASNAGTRTYNEQFF. CDR3 nucleotides: TGCGCCAGCAACGCCGGGACTAGGACCTACAATGAGCAGTTCTTC.

This clone was counted between two and nine times. The chain links TRBV4-1 to TRBJ1-1, with D possibly TRBD1 on 6 matching bases. Germline V gene lookup returns CDR1 MGHRA and CDR2 YSYEKL. V was pared by 3 bases and J by 11 bases, with 19 bases between. The CDR3 covers 14 residues. This chain's CDR3 is CASSQAPGTNVAFF. In nucleotides, the CDR3 is TGCGCCAGCAGCCAGGCACCCGGGACAAACGTGGCTTTCTTT.

About this clone itself: At the DNA level, this CDR3 is encoded by other sequences in the same sample as well. The chain has TRBV7-9 and TRBJ2-6; perhaps TRBD1 as D (5 bases). The CDR3 consists of 18 residues. Germline CDR1 and CDR2: SEHNR and FQNEAQ (reference sequence). The V end lost 5 bases, the J end lost 2 bases, and 19 bases lay between the germline ends. As DNA, the CDR3 is TGTGCCAGCAGCGCAACAATTGACAGACGAGCTGGGGCCAACGTCCTGACTTTC. It specifies CASSATIDRRAGANVLTF.

This chain joins TRBV10-1 and TRBJ2-3; D remains ambiguous. With 5 bases removed from V and 0 bases from J, the gap between germline ends came to 18 bases. The CDR3 covers 17 residues. Per the germline V gene, CDR1 is WNHNN and CDR2 is SYGVQD (reference sequence). The CDR3 nucleotides read TGCGCCAGCAGTCGTCTCCTCCGAAGTCGTAGCACAGATACGCAGTATTTT. Protein sequence: CASSRLLRSRSTDTQYF.

The chain uses TRBV5-4 and TRBJ2-1; 10 nucleotides match TRBD2. This CDR3 has 18 residues. J gave up 2 bases and V 4 bases, and 12 bases lay outside the gene matches. CDR1 is SGHNT, CDR2 YYREEE, per germline (reference sequence). CDR3 region: CASSPGLAIISPYNEQFF. DNA for the CDR3: TGTGCCAGCAGCCCGGGACTAGCGATAATATCTCCCTACAATGAGCAGTTCTTC. Combining the CDR3 with reference TRBV5-4 and TRBJ2-1 gives the whole variable domain ETGVTQSPTHLIKTRGQQVTLRCSSQSGHNTVSWYQQALGQGPQFIFQYYREEENGRGNFPPRFSGLQFPNYSSELNVNALELDDSALYLCASSPGLAIISPYNEQFFGPGTRLTVL.

The V and J genes are TRBV6-4 and TRBJ2-1; D gene ambiguous. The V gene lost 4 bases and the J gene lost 7 bases, with 20 bases spanning the gap. Germline V gives CDR1 MRHNA, CDR2 SNTAGT. The CDR3 has 16 amino acids. The CDR3 nucleotides are TGTGCCAGCAGTGGCCACTCCGTAGGTGTAGGAAATGAGCAGTTCTTC. Translation gives CASSGHSVGVGNEQFF.

The chain couples TRBV2 to TRBJ2-7, with D unresolved. From germline, CDR1 is SNHLY and CDR2 FYNNEI. This CDR3 comprises 12 residues. Trimming cost V 4 bases and J 4 bases, with 8 bases left between them. CDR3 DNA sequence: TGTGCCAGCAGTGTTGCGGAATACGAGCAGTACTTC. Translated, it gives CASSVAEYEQYF.

V gene TRBV5-6 combines with J gene TRBJ2-3; 9 bases are shared with TRBD1. V lost 4 bases, J lost 4 bases, and 7 bases stayed unmatched. The germline gives CDR1 SGHDT, CDR2 YYEEEE. This CDR3 spans 15 amino acids. CDR3 protein: CASSLNRGLADTQYF. CDR3 DNA: TGTGCCAGCAGCCTCAACAGGGGGCTGGCAGATACGCAGTATTTT.

The chain combines TRBV5-4 with TRBJ2-7; 14 nucleotides line up with TRBD2. The germline CDR1 and CDR2 sequences are SGHNT and YYREEE (reference sequence). The V segment lost 4 bases and the J segment 6 bases; nucleotides outside the gene matches: 12. The CDR3 is 17 amino acids. This chain's CDR3 is CASSLGLAGVSSGEQYF. The CDR3 DNA sequence: TGTGCCAGCAGCCTGGGACTAGCGGGAGTATCCAGCGGCGAGCAGTACTTC.

The chain uses TRBV15 and TRBJ2-3; TRBD2 is a possible D gene (5 bases). CDR3 length: 14 amino acids. From germline, CDR1 is LNHNV and CDR2 YYDKDF (reference sequence). Trimming took 5 bases from V and 1 from J, leaving 10 bases between them. The CDR3 spells CATSQSGRTDTQYF. The CDR3 nucleotides read TGTGCCACCAGCCAAAGCGGTCGCACAGATACGCAGTATTTT.